Presented here are 29 T cell receptor beta chains from one specimen sequenced in a study of cytomegalovirus exposure and HLA in healthy donors. TCRdb's table, derived via immunoSEQ multiplex PCR, lists solely in-frame clones and lacks some. There are about 270,000 clones in the sample; around 86% occur only once, and about 1% lies in the top ten. The specimen sequenced was PBMCs. The origin of the receptors is a woman between 18 and 30 years old in good health and CMV-seronegative.

V usage is TRBV4-3 and J usage is TRBJ2-5; maybe TRBD2 (6 bases). Germline CDR1 is LGHNA and CDR2 is YSLEER. Trimming took off 1 base at V and 4 bases at J, with 22 bases between the two ends. The CDR3 totals 18 residues. CDR3 nucleotides: TGCGCCAGCAGCCAAGTTCTAGCGTTCATTACCCCACCAGAGACCCAGTACTTC. Its protein is CASSQVLAFITPPETQYF.

This chain uses TRBV6-5 with TRBJ2-1; tentative D call: TRBD1 (7 bases). The CDR3 is 12 amino acids. Germline-derived CDR1 and CDR2 are MNHEY and SVGAGI. Trimming took off 6 bases at V and 12 bases at J, with 15 bases between the two ends. The CDR3, as DNA: TGTGCCAGCAGGCCCACAGGGGAGGTGCAGTTCTTC. The encoded protein is CASRPTGEVQFF.

The chain is built from TRBV6-1 and TRBJ2-2, with TRBD2 matching over 7 bases. J gave up 9 bases and V 0 bases, and 7 bases lay outside the gene matches. CDR3 length equals 15 residues. Looked up from germline, CDR1 is MNHNS and CDR2 is SASEGT. The CDR3 DNA reads TGTGCCAGCAGTGAAGCATGGGGGGGAAAGAGGGAGCTGTTTTTT. It yields the protein CASSEAWGGKRELFF.

This clone has just a few counts. The chain links TRBV5-4 to TRBJ2-1; possible D gene TRBD2, 6 bases. V was cut by 4 bases and J by 5 bases, with 13 bases left in between. Germline CDR1 reads SGHNT; CDR2 reads YYREEE (reference sequence). The CDR3 runs to 14 residues. The CDR3 nucleotides are TGTGCCAGCAGCCGTGGGACTTTCGACAATGAGCAGTTCTTC. This encodes CASSRGTFDNEQFF. The full variable domain, with the rest looked up from reference TRBV5-4 and TRBJ2-1, is ETGVTQSPTHLIKTRGQQVTLRCSSQSGHNTVSWYQQALGQGPQFIFQYYREEENGRGNFPPRFSGLQFPNYSSELNVNALELDDSALYLCASSRGTFDNEQFFGPGTRLTVL.

The genes are TRBV6-5 and TRBJ1-5; 8 bases align to TRBD1. Trimming at V came to 6 bases and at J to 0 bases, leaving 4 bases not matched to a gene. The CDR3 spans 15 residues. Germline V gives CDR1 MNHEY, CDR2 SVGAGI. The CDR3 DNA is TGTGCCAGCAGGCGGACAGGGAATAGCAATCAGCCCCAGCATTTT. Protein product: CASRRTGNSNQPQHF.

The chain uses TRBV30 and TRBJ1-6; TRBD1 matches 7 bases. V was pared by 3 bases and J by 7 bases, with 9 bases of the junction left unmatched. CDR1 and CDR2 (germline): GTSNPN, SVGIG (reference sequence). The CDR3 has 15 amino acids. The CDR3 spells CAWSLTGVGNSPLHF. CDR3 bases: TGTGCCTGGAGCCTTACAGGGGTTGGGAATTCACCCCTCCACTTT.

V and J are TRBV7-6 and TRBJ2-7; TRBD2 aligns across 12 bases. The CDR3 runs 16 residues. With V trimmed by 0 bases and J by 5 bases, 5 bases remained unmatched. Germline V CDR1 and CDR2: SGHVS, FNYEAQ. The CDR3 is CASSLATSGSRNEQYF. CDR3 DNA: TGTGCCAGCAGCTTAGCGACTAGCGGGAGTCGAAACGAGCAGTACTTC.

The rearrangement links TRBV19 to TRBJ2-7; 8 bases map to TRBD1. Germline values: CDR1 LNHDA, CDR2 SQIVND (reference sequence). V was clipped by 0 bases and J by 7 bases; unmatched bases: 14. CDR3 size: 17 residues. The CDR3 DNA reads as TGTGCCAGTAGTATAGACATGGCGGGACAGGTCCCCAGAGAGCAGTACTTC. Amino acid sequence: CASSIDMAGQVPREQYF.

The V call is TRBV18, the J call TRBJ1-2, with TRBD1 identical over 10 bases. CDR1 is KGHSH, CDR2 LQKENI, per germline. Unmatched junction bases numbered 10, after V lost 2 bases and J lost 4 bases. CDR3 size: 17 residues. CDR3: CASSPIGTGVRSYGYTF. CDR3 bases: TGTGCCAGCTCACCAATCGGGACAGGGGTTCGGTCCTATGGCTACACCTTC. The complete variable domain, with remaining parts taken from reference TRBV18 and TRBJ1-2, reads NAGVMQNPRHLVRRRGQEARLRCSPMKGHSHVYWYRQLPEEGLKFMVYLQKENIIDESGMPKERFSAEFPKEGPSILRIQQVVRGDSAAYFCASSPIGTGVRSYGYTFGSGTRLTVV.

This chain uses TRBV15 with TRBJ1-1, with 7 bases that match TRBD1. Germline V lookup: CDR1 LNHNV, CDR2 YYDKDF (reference sequence). This CDR3 contains 12 residues. With 11 bases clipped from V and 1 base from J, the junction kept 4 bases outside the gene matches. As DNA, the CDR3 is TGTGCCGCTGGACAGGAGAACACTGAAGCTTTCTTT. This codes for CAAGQENTEAFF.

The V and J genes are TRBV6-5 and TRBJ1-5; D is uncertain. CDR3 length: 12 residues. The germline V gene encodes CDR1 MNHEY and CDR2 SVGAGI. Trimming pared 6 bases from V and 3 bases from J, leaving 6 bases between. CDR3 protein: CASSFPNQPQHF. The DNA of the CDR3 is TGTGCCAGCAGCTTCCCCAATCAGCCCCAGCATTTT.

The chain recombines TRBV9 with TRBJ1-5; D is perhaps TRBD1 (6 bases). V was cut by 3 bases and J by 3 bases, with 13 bases left in between. The CDR3 has 15 amino acids. Germline values: CDR1 SGDLS, CDR2 YYNGEE. CDR3 DNA: TGTGCCAGCAGCGCCCAAGGGGGTCTCAATCAGCCCCAGCATTTT. Protein sequence: CASSAQGGLNQPQHF.

Remarks on this clone: The sample holds other DNA sequences that translate to the same CDR3. V usage is TRBV4-1 and J usage is TRBJ1-2, with a weak D call TRBD1 (5 bases). Between the trimmed V and J ends, which lost 3 bases and 6 bases, there was a span of 11 bases. Germline V gene lookup returns CDR1 MGHRA and CDR2 YSYEKL. The CDR3 runs to 13 residues. The CDR3 DNA is TGCGCCAGCAGCCAGGGGGGGGGTGATGGCTACACCTTC. Amino acid sequence: CASSQGGGDGYTF.

The rearrangement uses TRBV28 and TRBJ2-1, with TRBD1 as a possible D gene (5 bases). Trimming shortened V by 4 bases and J by 0 bases, and 13 bases separated the two germline ends. This CDR3 is 16 amino acids long. Germline V CDR1 and CDR2: MDHEN, SYDVKM. Written as DNA, the CDR3 is TGTGCCAGCAGTTCCCACCAGGGCTACTCCTACAATGAGCAGTTCTTC. Translation gives CASSSHQGYSYNEQFF.

The genes are TRBV30 and TRBJ2-5; D remains ambiguous. V was pared by 0 bases and J by 1 base, with 6 bases between. The germline V gene has CDR1 GTSNPN and CDR2 SVGIG (reference sequence). The CDR3 runs 13 residues. CDR3 amino acids: CAWSVNSQETQYF. DNA of the CDR3: TGTGCCTGGAGTGTTAACTCCCAAGAGACCCAGTACTTC.

This clone was observed a single time. The chain is built from TRBV30 and TRBJ1-5; TRBD1 agrees at 8 bases. Per germline, CDR1 GTSNPN and CDR2 SVGIG (reference sequence). The V gene end was trimmed by 5 bases and the J gene end by 4 bases; junction bases not matched to a gene: 7. The CDR3 is made up of 14 amino acids. This CDR3 reads CAWGRGRENQPQHF. DNA for the CDR3: TGTGCCTGGGGCAGGGGGCGTGAAAATCAGCCCCAGCATTTT.

This clone was seen just once. The V call is TRBV28, the J call TRBJ2-5; TRBD2 matches 9 bases. J lost 4 bases, V lost 5 bases, and 14 bases had no gene match. Germline V CDR1 and CDR2: MDHEN, SYDVKM. This CDR3 region has 17 residues. For the CDR3, the DNA is TGTGCCAGCAGTCTCTTTAGCGGGGGCCTGACGAGAGAGACCCAGTACTTC. Residues: CASSLFSGGLTRETQYF.

The V and J genes are TRBV2 and TRBJ2-7; 9 bases align to TRBD2. The germline CDR1 and CDR2 sequences are SNHLY and FYNNEI. Trimming took 4 bases from V and 2 from J; bases not matched to a gene: 6. This CDR3 is 15 amino acids long. The CDR3 DNA follows: TGTGCCAGCAGTGCTTTTAGCGGGAGTACCTACGAGCAGTACTTC. Protein product: CASSAFSGSTYEQYF.

The gene calls are TRBV29-1 and TRBJ2-1; tentative D call: TRBD1 (6 bases). The CDR3 covers 12 residues. Germline CDR1 SQVTM, CDR2 ANQGSEA. The CDR3 loop is CSYVVGGHEQFF. The CDR3 DNA reads as TGCAGTTACGTTGTAGGGGGACATGAGCAGTTCTTC.

The chain links TRBV5-1 to TRBJ1-1; D might be TRBD1 (5 bases). The CDR3 is 14 amino acids. Trimming pared 0 bases from V and 5 bases from J, leaving 11 bases between. Germline CDR1 SGHRS, CDR2 YFSETQ. The CDR3 region has the DNA TGCGCCAGCAGCTTGGAGGGGTCCCCGACTGAAGCTTTCTTT. It translates to CASSLEGSPTEAFF.

J is TRBJ2-5 and V is TRBV7-9, with D perhaps TRBD1 (6 bases). Germline V CDR1 and CDR2: SEHNR, FQNEAQ (reference sequence). Trimming took off 5 bases at V and 5 bases at J, with 18 bases between the two ends. This CDR3 contains 15 residues. In nucleotides, the CDR3 is TGTGCCAGCAGCCTCTCAGGAAACAGGGCGGAGACCCAGTACTTC. Translating gives CASSLSGNRAETQYF.

The V gene is TRBV13, the J gene TRBJ2-7; tentative D call: TRBD2 (7 bases). The germline CDR1 and CDR2 sequences are PRHDT and FYEKMQ (reference sequence). Trimming left V 5 bases short and J 7 bases short, with 21 bases between. This CDR3 region has 15 residues. The CDR3 DNA sequence: TGTGCCAGCAGCGAACGAGCGGGGAGGAGGGGGGAGCAGTACTTC. Translation gives CASSERAGRRGEQYF.

The J gene is TRBJ1-4, the V gene TRBV18; 7 bases are shared with TRBD1. Germline lookup yields CDR1 KGHSH and CDR2 LQKENI. This CDR3 is 16 amino acids long. The ends lost 3 bases at V and 7 bases at J; junction bases unmatched: 11. In nucleotides, the CDR3 is TGTGCCAGCTCACCCCTACATGAGGGGGCGCGTGAAAAACTGTTTTTT. Amino acids: CASSPLHEGAREKLFF.

V and J are TRBV4-3 and TRBJ1-3; tentatively, D is TRBD1 (5 bases). The CDR3 is 16 amino acids. Trimming shortened V by 0 bases and J by 3 bases, and 12 bases separated the two germline ends. Germline loops: CDR1 LGHNA, CDR2 YSLEER. CDR3 DNA: TGCGCCAGCAGCCAAGATTGGGCAGGGCGTGGAAACACCATATATTTT. This encodes CASSQDWAGRGNTIYF.

This chain uses TRBV15 with TRBJ2-1; 8 bases map to TRBD1. The CDR3 runs to 16 residues. The trim removed 4 bases at V and 5 bases at J, leaving 10 bases unmatched. CDR1 is LNHNV, CDR2 YYDKDF, per germline (reference sequence). CDR3: CATSKTGTGVHNEQFF. The CDR3, as DNA: TGTGCCACCAGCAAAACCGGGACAGGTGTCCACAATGAGCAGTTCTTC.

The V gene is TRBV28, the J gene TRBJ2-7; 7 positions match TRBD1. Germline values: CDR1 MDHEN, CDR2 SYDVKM. V dropped 5 bases and J dropped 3; count of bases not matched to a gene: 10. The length of the CDR3 is 15 residues. The CDR3 spells CASSPIDRAYYEQYF. For the CDR3, the DNA is TGTGCCAGCAGTCCAATCGACAGGGCCTACTACGAGCAGTACTTC.

The rearrangement uses TRBV2 and TRBJ2-6, with D tentatively TRBD2 (5 bases). The CDR3 covers 14 residues. Trimming removed 3 bases at V and 9 bases at J, with 12 bases between. Germline V gene lookup returns CDR1 SNHLY and CDR2 FYNNEI. The CDR3 sequence: CASSEASPLNVLTF. CDR3 nucleotides: TGTGCCAGCAGTGAGGCTAGCCCCCTCAACGTCCTGACTTTC.

The chain has TRBV27 and TRBJ1-5, with D perhaps TRBD1 (5 bases). V lost 6 bases, J lost 5 bases, and 14 bases lay in between. CDR1 MNHEY and CDR2 SMNVEV come from the germline V gene (reference sequence). The CDR3 has 14 amino acids. The CDR3 loop is CASSRVRGDQPQHF. CDR3 sequence (DNA): TGTGCCAGCAGCCGTGTTAGGGGCGATCAGCCCCAGCATTTT.

The chain recombines TRBV6-5 with TRBJ2-7, with a possible D match to TRBD1 (6 bases). The germline V and J ends were trimmed by 6 bases and 0 bases, with 12 bases remaining between them. Germline V lookup: CDR1 MNHEY, CDR2 SVGAGI. The CDR3 totals 14 residues. This CDR3 reads CASSITGSSYEQYF. The CDR3 nucleotides read TGTGCCAGCAGCATTACAGGGAGCTCCTACGAGCAGTACTTC.